This T cell receptor beta chain was identified in a study of blood T cell repertoires in COVID-19. The overall study: The origin of the acute and convalescent COVID-19 samples was the United States, Italy and Spain.

Per germline, CDR1 KGHSH and CDR2 LQKENI. The CDR3 sequence is 14 residues long. V shed 2 bases, J shed 5 bases, and the junction held 4 bases outside the gene matches. The method was immunoSEQ multiplex PCR; TCRdb's version includes in-frame clones alone and lacks a portion of them. The sample carries 120,000 or so clones, 80% to 90% recorded once. V is TRBV18 and J is TRBJ2-3, with TRBD1 matching over 7 bases. Sample: peripheral blood. The TCR sequence derives from a human donor in a cohort sampled during active COVID-19. CDR3 sequence reads: CASSPTYRGDTQYF. The CDR3 nucleotides are TGTGCCAGCTCACCAACCTACAGGGGAGATACGCAGTATTTT.